The clone carrying this T cell receptor (beta chain) showed up just a few times. The V end lost 0 bases, the J end lost 4 bases, and 9 bases lay between the germline ends. Germline V gene lookup returns CDR1 GTSNPN and CDR2 SVGIG (reference sequence). This CDR3 has 14 amino acids. Per the original data handling: How many nucleated cells were present was estimated from reference gene primer amplification. TCRdb's table, derived via immunoSEQ multiplex PCR, lists solely in-frame clones and lacks some. The V and J calls and clone size come from that table; D and trimming were worked out from the DNA. Here the sample spans 87,000 or so clones, more than 70% being singletons. This record comes from a study of blood T cell repertoires in COVID-19. As for the study in general: Researchers got acute and convalescent COVID-19 samples from the United States, Italy and Spain. Sources were T cells, B-cell-depleted T cells, or PBMCs; the material itself was cDNA or gDNA.

Sequencing was done on a sample of peripheral blood. The clonotype was recovered from a human donor with acute or convalescent COVID-19. The donor label of this sample is uncertain. The chain recombines TRBV30 with TRBJ2-2; D is unclear. The CDR3 protein is CAWSVHTGTGELFF. DNA for the CDR3: TGTGCCTGGAGTGTACATACGGGCACCGGGGAGCTGTTTTTT.